This note documents a single T cell receptor (beta chain) sequence. The CDR3 sequence is 12 residues long. V shed 8 bases and J shed 7 bases, with 17 bases lying between them. Germline V gene lookup returns CDR1 GTSNPN and CDR2 SVGIG (reference sequence). This record comes from a study of blood T cell repertoires in COVID-19. Study overall: Acute and convalescent COVID-19 samples came from the United States, Italy and Spain.

In the original workflow: The authors estimated nucleated cell counts from reference gene primer amplification. Repertoires were generated with immunoSEQ multiplex PCR, while TCRdb's copy carries only in-frame clones and drops some. The V and J calls and the clone size are those of that table, but D and trimming were determined from the DNA. Here the sample spans roughly 120,000 clones, approximately 80% being singletons. Sequences were obtained from peripheral blood. The clonotype originates from a man aged 70-80 years with acute or convalescent COVID-19. The rearrangement uses TRBV30 and TRBJ1-2; perhaps TRBD1 as D (5 bases). The CDR3 sequence: CATGQGVGGYTF. CDR3 bases: TGTGCCACTGGACAAGGGGTTGGTGGCTACACCTTC.